This T cell receptor beta chain was retrieved from a study of shared clonotypes between healthy human individuals. Findings of the study overall: Clonotype sharing among the donors was expected to vary with sequencing depth.

The study drew its donors from healthy HIV-negative adults without recent acute infections or vaccinations. Germline assignment: CDR1 MDHEN and CDR2 SYDVKM. This CDR3 region has 17 residues. Deletions cut 3 bases from V and 5 bases from J, with 20 bases between. This clone was seen a handful of times. The target antigen is unknown. Genomic DNA of every subset was divided equally among multiple immunoSEQ plates. Sequencing on ten immunoSEQ deep assay plates was performed for unsorted PBMC DNA. This table comes from immunoSEQ multiplex PCR, and its TCRdb copy is limited to in-frame clones, with some not included. The data contain about half a million clones, over 60% of them seen just once; the ten biggest clones take up around 13%.

The rearrangement joins TRBV28 to TRBJ1-5; the D gene is possibly TRBD1 (6 bases). The specimen was PBMCs. This clonotype was obtained from a woman aged 40 to 49 in good health. Some clones in this sample may be carry-over from other donors' samples. This chain's CDR3 is CASSFPGVGRGDQPQHF. The CDR3 region has the DNA TGTGCCAGCAGTTTCCCTGGGGTTGGCAGGGGAGATCAGCCCCAGCATTTT. Supplemented by reference TRBV28 and TRBJ1-5, the full variable domain reads DVKVTQSSRYLVKRTGEKVFLECVQDMDHENMFWYRQDPGLGLRLIYFSYDVKMKEKGDIPEGYSVSREKKERFSLILESASTNQTSMYLCASSFPGVGRGDQPQHFGDGTRLSIL.